This T cell receptor beta chain was identified in a study of molecular identifiers for immune sequencing clone quantification. Study context: For replicates, RNA isolated from around 20,000 or 100,000 naive CD8 cells was divided into five portions, of which four were sequenced.

The authors gated naive CD8 T cells as CD8+CD4-CCR7+CD45RA+ for sorting. This clonotype was seen many times. Its target is unknown. A single record per CDR3 protein comes from TCRdb applying MiXCR to the PCR reads. Counted here are about 320,000 distinct CDR3 sequences, around a fifth occurring once; the ten biggest clones make up approximately 0.8%. Regarding the study as a whole: In CMV-specific effectors, clones above 20 copies held over 99% of molecules; naive, under 1%.

This TCR derives from a human donor in good health. Some libraries in this study had Jurkat cell RNA spiked in. The material sequenced was naive CD8+ T cells from blood, with Jurkat cell RNA spiked in. The subset was: FACS-sorted CD8+CD4-CCR7+CD45RA+ naive T cells.

The DNA of the CDR3 is TGTGCCAGCAGTTTGAAGGGGCGCGGGCACGTCCTGACTTTC. It is translated as CASSLKGRGHVLTF. The gene calls are TRBV28 and TRBJ2-6; D is tentatively TRBD1 or TRBD2 (5 bases each). The CDR3 runs to 14 residues. Trimming shortened V by 3 bases and J by 11 bases, and 14 bases separated the two germline ends. CDR1 and CDR2 from the germline V gene are MDHEN and SYDVKM.